This record concerns one T cell receptor (beta chain) sequence. Its antigen is currently unknown. Each CDR3 protein is one row after TCRdb ran MiXCR on the RT-PCR reads. The sample has about 650,000 distinct CDR3 sequences; 15% to 18% are singletons. The CDR3 is made up of 12 amino acids. Germline V CDR1 and CDR2: SEHNR, FQNEAQ (reference sequence). With 4 bases removed from V and 8 bases from J, the gap between germline ends came to 11 bases. The data are from a study of response to subunit inactivated influenza vaccine. Study results and caveats: Authors suggested few new T cells are recruited by each seasonal influenza vaccination.

J is TRBJ1-2 and V is TRBV7-9, with a tentative D call TRBD1 (6 bases). The sequence was collected from a man aged 50 or older who received an inactivated influenza vaccine. The sequencing used PBMCs from blood, collected 11 to 12 days after vaccination. The CDR3 DNA is TGTGCCAGCAGCTCTCGACAGGTCGGCTACACCTTC. Translation: CASSSRQVGYTF.